This T cell receptor beta chain was sequenced during a study of technical replicates of blood from a handful of donors. The repertoire was sequenced with immunoSEQ multiplex PCR; TCRdb's copy has only in-frame clones and lacks some. The table shows some 64,000 clones, with 97% occurring only once. This clone appeared once. Sequenced input: T cells isolated from PBMCs. This receptor was taken from a human donor in good health.

The DNA of the CDR3 is TGTGCTAGTGGTTCAACGGGGGGGATCGGAGCTTTCTTT. It encodes CASGSTGGIGAFF. The chain links TRBV12-5 to TRBJ1-1, with D possibly being TRBD1 (5 bases). V was trimmed by 4 bases and J by 10 bases, leaving 16 bases between them. The CDR3 spans 13 residues. The germline CDR1 and CDR2 sequences are LGHNT and FRNRAP.